The TCR beta chain under discussion was sequenced for a study of cytomegalovirus exposure and HLA in healthy donors listed by TCRdb under 2017. For the study in its entirety: An earlier analysis of some 600 of the donors reported around 280 Gb of sequence data and 117 million unique TCR beta sequences obtained from roughly 180 million T cells. In the later analysis, no new phenotypic data were used to find candidate immune exposures; instead, reliance was placed on TCR beta sequences and their occurrence across donors. Genome-wide SNP genotypes for about 65% of the 666 donors were used in a later genetic analysis, which treated that subset as a discovery cohort. Every repertoire in the discovery cohort had been generated on one and the same sequencing platform. To predict cytomegalovirus infection status, the study combined high-throughput TCR immunosequencing, statistical association of individual TCRs with disease status, and machine learning. The study aimed to test whether signatures of past pathogen exposure could be identified by cataloging public T cell receptors. An early release covering some 640 HLA-typed donors comprised 250 to 350 gigabases of sequencing data and about 90 million unique TCR sequences. The T cell repertoires of several hundred subjects were profiled by immunosequencing and related to cytomegalovirus serostatus. Along with the roughly 670-subject first cohort, a separate validation cohort of over a hundred different subjects was used. Donor age, sex, ethnicity and CMV serostatus were compiled alongside the repertoire data. Among the roughly 390 genotyped donors, around 81% belonged to the genetic ancestry cluster associated with self-reported Caucasian donors. Typing coverage differed by locus: A, B, C, DRB1 and DQB1 were typed in roughly 629-640 donors, DQA1 in 522, DPA1 in some 570, and DPB1 in just under 490. Class I and class II HLA loci were covered by the typing at four-digit resolution. An earlier analysis of about 620 of the donors applied high-throughput TCR beta sequencing to assess whether each TCR beta V gene segment acted as functional or pseudogenic. In a later analysis, previously published TCR beta repertoires from some 640 donors were re-analyzed and high-resolution HLA genotyping was added so that TCR occurrence patterns could be studied. Among 398 genotyped donors of the cohort, an average of around 240,000 unique TCR beta nucleotide sequences were sequenced per donor, roughly a sixth of them non-productive. About five DR-DQ haplotypes were treated as single units for association and clustering because of strong linkage in the cohort.

The cohort comprised under 700 healthy bone marrow donors. At the time of sampling, all cohort members were nominally healthy, though unrecorded immune exposures were likely present. The donor was CMV seronegative and was included in the group of a few hundred seronegative cohort members. Each donor provided a peripheral blood sample, and peripheral blood mononuclear cells were used for TCR beta sequencing. Genomic DNA was extracted from the blood cell samples with the Qiagen DNeasy Blood Extraction Kit. Preparation of the library involved the immunoSEQ multiplex PCR assay. A mixture of 60 forward primers for TCR Vbeta segments and 13 reverse primers for TCR Jbeta segments was used in the multiplex PCR. The CDR3 region of rearranged TCR beta genes was amplified from genomic DNA with a multiplex PCR assay. Amplified TCR beta libraries were sequenced as 87-base-pair reads on the Illumina HiSeq System. Per the source publication's procedure: A later analysis tallied 70 million to 100 million unique TCR beta chains across the 550 to 850 repertoires, and some 10 million of those chains were shared by two or more donors. Raw reads were error-corrected and collapsed into unique sequences with a nearest-neighbor algorithm that merged closely related sequences to remove PCR and sequencing errors. To assign V, D and J gene segments, CDR3 sequences were aligned to IMGT reference sequences. Each retained sequence needed at least a six-nucleotide match to both a V gene segment and a J gene segment. Rearrangements were called productive when the CDR3 lacked stop codons and stayed in frame with V and J; all others were non-productive. Following IMGT convention, CDR3 was defined as the stretch from the second conserved V-encoded cysteine up to the conserved J-encoded phenylalanine. In an earlier analysis of around 540 of the donors, sequences lacking an unambiguous match to a single V gene segment were excluded. An earlier analysis of about 600 of the donors called V segments functional above 56.7% productive rearrangements and segregating when the between-donor standard deviation exceeded 5%. To diagnose cytomegalovirus status from the catalog of TCR beta chain sequences, a statistical classification framework was built. A later analysis assigned V and J genes by comparing TCR nucleotide sequences with IMGT/GENE-DB human TR gene sequences. In a later analysis, CDR3 sequences and most-parsimonious VDJ recombination scenarios were assigned using the TCRdist pipeline. A later analysis defined each TCR beta chain by its CDR3 amino acid sequence plus V-gene family, and excluded reads lacking a unique V-gene family. A later analysis removed 450 to 600 highly shared, low-generation-probability nucleotide sequences to deal with suspected cross-contamination and a sequencing artifact. In a later analysis, a clonal expansion index was calculated for each public chain from normalized within-repertoire ranks of inferred template counts. A later analysis computed generation probabilities with a VDJ recombination model fitted to out-of-frame rearrangements, and checked the results against IGoR. In a later analysis, TCR-TCR, TCR-HLA and TCR-CMV co-occurrence was scored with hypergeometric tests, and a repertoire-size bias correction was applied to TCR pairs. A later analysis estimated false discovery rates by permuting HLA or CMV assignments 20 times. In a later analysis, co-occurring TCRs were grouped using DBSCAN, and TCRdist sequence similarity was added for clustering within HLA-allele-positive subsets. Co-occurrence clustering excluded repertoires with fewer than 30,000 or more than 120,000 public chains, plus five with anomalous nucleotide sharing. What TCRdb holds here is the immuneACCESS table cut down to in-frame rearrangements. Part of the clones is not present; checked against another copy, under half of the missing clones reflect an unresolved V gene, and the others are unexplained. From that table come the V and J calls and clone size; the DNA was used to work out D and trimming. This sample gives about 120,000 clones in total; about four fifths of them show up just once. The ten largest clones represent about 2% of the sample.

To note about this clone: The clone's antigen remains unknown. Base quality data are lacking; no much larger clone is found one base away.

Study-wide conclusions, independent of this receptor: A further reported finding was that TCR beta sequences accurately predicted the HLA-A and HLA-B alleles for most subjects in the first cohort. CMV serostatus was the only immune exposure information available for the cohort. A later analysis found that most CMV-associated TCR beta chains appeared HLA-restricted, with HLA associations seemingly driven largely by CMV exposure. An association between a missense DCLRE1C variant and V-gene and J-gene trimming of TCR beta chains was found in a later genetic analysis and replicated in an independent cohort. Because counts were too low, more than 15 rarely observed V segments, including chromosome 9 orphons, were excluded from the earlier analysis of 587 of the donors. The classifier was reported to diagnose cytomegalovirus status with high specificity and sensitivity in both the original and validation cohorts. When HLA alleles, especially DR and DQ, strongly co-occurred, TCR associations were difficult to assign to individual alleles. Because HLA typing was unavailable for some donors at each locus, only the typed subset was used in association tests. In a later analysis, some 17,000 TCR beta sequences were associated with specific HLA alleles at a false discovery rate of 0.05. In a later analysis, HLA-associated TCR beta chains were found to be more clonally expanded and to have lower generation probabilities than equally common non-associated chains. In an earlier analysis of approximately 600 of the donors, most TCR beta V segments were observed in productive rearrangements about 90% or about 30% of the time, broadly matching IMGT annotations. Correlated functional status among segregating V segments might reflect linkage disequilibrium, but an unknown experimental factor could not be ruled out. The presence/absence analyses assumed that sequencing depth was roughly uniform across donors, and that assumption may not be true. In a later analysis, TCR association rates were found to vary across HLA loci, with the most associated TCRs seen for DRB1 alleles and the fewest for HLA-C alleles. In vitro tests confirmed that a few of the cytomegalovirus-associated TCR beta chains recognize cytomegalovirus antigens. A total of about 150 TCR beta chains were listed by the study as associated with cytomegalovirus. Several of the top co-occurrence clusters appeared to be linked to parvovirus B19, influenza, CMV and Epstein-Barr virus, according to a later analysis. Across donors, most TCR sequences were observed very rarely, whereas some public TCRs were present in many individuals. A cluster of highly shared sequence variants was judged likely to represent a technical artifact of the sequencing pipeline. The authors suggested that the approach could potentially be extended to other disease states and immunological phenotypes. Some IMGT-functional V segments, including TRBV6-2 and TRBV6-3, could not be distinguished by the 87-base-pair reads and were therefore excluded. Only TCR beta chains were sequenced in this cohort, and the absence of alpha or paired-chain data limited detectable features. Compared with the 666-donor mean, donors in an Asian-associated ancestry cluster had fewer N-insertions in productive TCRs, according to a later genetic analysis.

The CDR3 spans 14 residues, from the cysteine through the phenylalanine. Only the CDR3 DNA stays, 42 bases, in frame from base 1. V lost 0 bases and J lost 1 base; the stretch between them is 6 bases long. Looking up the germline V gene (reference sequence) yields CDR1 WNHNN and CDR2 SYGVQD. The sample taken for sequencing was PBMCs. The chain links TRBV10-1 with TRBJ2-5; the D gene identity is not certain. This TCR was sampled from a woman aged 35 to 49 in good health and CMV-seronegative. The DNA sequence follows: TGCGCCAGCAGTGAGTCAGCCTTCCAAGAGACCCAGTACTTC. This yields the protein CASSESAFQETQYF.